The entry below describes one T cell receptor (beta chain). This sample is drawn from a study of cytomegalovirus exposure and HLA in healthy donors. The protocol was immunoSEQ multiplex PCR, while the TCRdb copy is restricted to in-frame clones and leaves out a portion. This repertoire shows tens of thousands of clones, over 85% found once; its top ten account for about 3.6%. This CDR3 has 15 amino acids. V lost 4 bases to trimming and J lost 5 bases, with 16 bases between them. Germline assignment: CDR1 SGHRS and CDR2 YFSETQ. This clonotype was sampled from a woman in her 30s in good health and CMV-seronegative. The sample consisted of PBMCs. The chain recombines TRBV5-1 with TRBJ2-1, with D possibly TRBD1 on 6 matching bases. The CDR3 here is CASSPGHPRDNEQFF. The CDR3 DNA is TGCGCCAGCAGCCCGGGACACCCACGGGACAATGAGCAGTTCTTC.